These 15 T cell receptor beta chains came from one sample sequenced in a study of CD8+ T cells in alopecia areata. Treatment indicated: oral pan-JAK inhibitor, 5-10 mg twice daily. cDNA reverse transcribed from extracted RNA served as the sequencing template. Using immunoSEQ multiplex PCR, the repertoire was profiled, and TCRdb retains in-frame clones only, with some absent. The sample lists hundreds of thousands of clones; approximately 60% were seen once. The sequencing here drew on CD4+ T cells sorted from blood, taken around week 54, from a patient treated with tofacitinib. These receptors were collected from a human donor with alopecia areata.

This chain uses TRBV30 with TRBJ1-2; D is perhaps TRBD1 (6 bases). The V and J ends lost 1 base and 5 bases respectively, with 11 bases between them. The germline V gene encodes CDR1 GTSNPN and CDR2 SVGIG (reference sequence). This CDR3 contains 13 residues. CDR3 bases: TGTGCCTGGAGTGCGACAGGCGTATATGGCTACACCTTC. This encodes CAWSATGVYGYTF.

The CDR3 protein is CSVESSAYEQYF. The CDR3 DNA sequence: TGCAGCGTTGAATCCAGCGCCTACGAGCAGTACTTC. This chain links TRBV29-1 with TRBJ2-7; no clear D gene. The length of the CDR3 is 12 residues. V was cut by 2 bases and J by 2 bases, with 7 bases left in between. Germline V gene data show CDR1 as SQVTM and CDR2 as ANQGSEA.

The chain employs TRBV30 and TRBJ2-1; TRBD2 matches 12 bases. The J segment lost 9 bases and the V segment lost 0 bases, leaving 6 bases of the junction unmatched. The CDR3 length is 15 residues. CDR1 is GTSNPN, CDR2 SVGIG, per germline (reference sequence). CDR3 coding DNA: TGTGCCTGGAGTGTTCTAGCGGGGGGGCTTGGTGAGCAGTTCTTC. Protein: CAWSVLAGGLGEQFF.

This clone turned up a few times. V is TRBV7-9 and J is TRBJ1-6; 8 nucleotides align to TRBD1. CDR1 is SEHNR, CDR2 FQNEAQ, per germline (reference sequence). The CDR3 is 15 amino acids. The trim removed 2 bases at V and 5 bases at J, leaving 2 bases unmatched. The CDR3: CASSLRQGNNSPLHF. CDR3 coding DNA: TGTGCCAGCAGCTTACGACAGGGGAATAATTCACCCCTCCACTTT. Filled out from reference TRBV7-9 and TRBJ1-6, the complete variable domain reads DTGVSQNPRHKITKRGQNVTFRCDPISEHNRLYWYRQTLGQGPEFLTYFQNEAQLEKSRLLSDRFSAERPKGSFSTLEIQRTEQGDSAMYLCASSLRQGNNSPLHFGNGTRLTVT.

The CDR3 nucleotides are TGTGCCTGGAGTGTACAAAACTACGAGCAGTACTTC. Its protein product is CAWSVQNYEQYF. The rearrangement uses TRBV30 and TRBJ2-7; D is uncertain. The CDR3 totals 12 residues. Germline V gene data show CDR1 as GTSNPN and CDR2 as SVGIG (reference sequence). Between the trimmed V and J ends, which lost 0 bases and 3 bases, there was a span of 6 bases.

The chain recombines TRBV29-1 with TRBJ2-3; 7 bases align to TRBD2. The CDR3 loop spans 12 amino acids. Germline V CDR1 and CDR2: SQVTM, ANQGSEA. Trimming took 3 bases from V and 4 from J; bases not matched to a gene: 1. The CDR3 reads CSVDLAADTQYF. The CDR3 coding sequence is TGCAGCGTTGATCTAGCGGCAGATACGCAGTATTTT.

Only a few counts were recorded for this clone. The V call is TRBV14, the J call TRBJ2-7; perhaps D is TRBD1 or TRBD2 (5 bases each). CDR3 length: 15 residues. Germline V gene sequence: CDR1 SGHDN, CDR2 FVKESK. V gave up 3 bases and J gave up 3 bases, with 15 bases separating them. Here the CDR3 DNA reads TGTGCCAGCAGCCATTTCAAGGGGAGAATCTACGAGCAGTACTTC. Translated: CASSHFKGRIYEQYF.

This rearrangement joins TRBV6-5 to TRBJ1-1, with D perhaps matching TRBD1 (5 bases). V dropped 2 bases and J dropped 3 bases, with 10 bases sitting between them. The CDR3 sequence is 14 residues long. The germline CDR1 and CDR2 sequences are MNHEY and SVGAGI. The chain's CDR3 is CASSYAREHTEAFF. CDR3 in DNA: TGTGCCAGCAGTTACGCCAGGGAGCACACTGAAGCTTTCTTT.

This clone was picked up a small number of times. The V and J genes are TRBV29-1 and TRBJ1-1; D possibly corresponds to TRBD1 (5 bases). The CDR3 has 14 amino acids. Looked up from germline, CDR1 is SQVTM and CDR2 is ANQGSEA. The ends were cut back, 8 bases at V and 0 bases at J, with 16 bases in the middle. DNA of the CDR3: TGCAGCTCCGAGGGGCGCCTTATGAACACTGAAGCTTTCTTT. Translated: CSSEGRLMNTEAFF.

Notes on this clone: Germline is not matched at one junction end, which may reflect a read error. The chain carries TRBV30 and TRBJ1-5; D unclear. The CDR3 consists of 13 residues. Germline V gene sequence: CDR1 GTSNPN, CDR2 SVGIG (reference sequence). DNA of the CDR3: TGTGCCTGGAGTGATGGAAGCAGTCAGCCCCAGCATTTT. Protein sequence: CAWSDGSSQPQHF.

The sample holds a few counts of this clone. The gene calls are TRBV20-1 and TRBJ2-5; no reliable D call. The CDR3 is made up of 11 amino acids. Between the trimmed V and J ends, which lost 6 bases and 1 base, there was a span of 6 bases. CDR1 is DFQATT and CDR2 is SNEGSKA in the germline V gene (reference sequence). The CDR3 region is CSAASQETQYF. The CDR3 bases are TGCAGTGCCGCTAGCCAAGAGACCCAGTACTTC.

This clone was counted a single time. The gene calls are TRBV30 and TRBJ2-7; possibly TRBD1 for D (6 bases). Trimming took 1 base from V and 1 from J, leaving 14 bases between them. CDR3 size: 15 residues. CDR1 is GTSNPN and CDR2 is SVGIG in the germline V gene (reference sequence). The CDR3 bases are TGTGCCTGGAGTGCCTTTACAGGGATTTCCTACGAGCAGTACTTC. Translation: CAWSAFTGISYEQYF. Using reference TRBV30 and TRBJ2-7 for the parts outside the CDR3, the full variable domain is SQTIHQWPATLVQPVGSPLSLECTVEGTSNPNLYWYRQAAGRGLQLLFYSVGIGQISSEVPQNLSASRPQDRQFILSSKKLLLSDSGFYLCAWSAFTGISYEQYFGPGTRLTVT.

This chain uses TRBV7-2 with TRBJ2-5; D perhaps matches TRBD1 (5 bases). Looked up from germline, CDR1 is SGHTA and CDR2 is FQGNSA. CDR3 length equals 14 residues. Trimming cost V 2 bases and J 5 bases, with 12 bases left between them. This CDR3 is CASSLSSRVETQYF. CDR3 bases: TGTGCCAGCAGCTTATCCTCCAGGGTGGAGACCCAGTACTTC.

The CDR3 is CAWSPGGTWYSGELFF. CDR3 coding DNA: TGTGCCTGGAGCCCGGGGGGGACATGGTACTCCGGGGAGCTGTTTTTT. This chain uses TRBV30 with TRBJ2-2; 8 bases are shared with TRBD2. This CDR3 comprises 16 residues. Unmatched junction bases numbered 12, after V lost 3 bases and J lost 6 bases. CDR1 is GTSNPN, CDR2 SVGIG, per germline (reference sequence).

The chain carries TRBV7-2 and TRBJ1-5; maybe TRBD1 (5 bases). The CDR3 sequence is 13 residues long. Germline lookup yields CDR1 SGHTA and CDR2 FQGNSA. The germline V and J ends were trimmed by 3 bases and 5 bases, with 8 bases remaining between them. CDR3 sequence reads: CASSLEGHQPQHF. CDR3 sequence (DNA): TGTGCCAGCAGCTTGGAGGGACATCAGCCCCAGCATTTT. The complete variable domain, with remaining parts taken from reference TRBV7-2 and TRBJ1-5, reads GAGVSQSPSNKVTEKGKDVELRCDPISGHTALYWYRQSLGQGLEFLIYFQGNSAPDKSGLPSDRFSAERTGGSVSTLTIQRTQQEDSAVYLCASSLEGHQPQHFGDGTRLSIL.